Following are 16 T cell receptor beta chains from one sample sequenced in a study of kidney transplant recipient with SARS-CoV-2 infection. TCRdb fed the reads into MiXCR, producing one record per CDR3 protein. The sample shows fewer than 250,000 distinct CDR3 sequences, more than 25% of them seen only once. Sequenced material: a blood sample, taken at baseline and between days 110 and 120 from a kidney transplant recipient. These receptors originate from a male patient aged 25-45 years who had COVID-19 and was a kidney transplant recipient. Some of the T cells may derive from the graft donor.

This clonotype was seen once. The final CDR3 position lacks the conserved phenylalanine or tryptophan, pointing to a likely read error. This sequence joins TRBV3-1 and TRBJ1-2; no definite D call. Germline V gene lookup returns CDR1 LGHDT and CDR2 YNNKEL (reference sequence). The CDR3 spans 17 residues. The V gene lost 5 bases and the J gene lost 4 bases, with 23 bases spanning the gap. CDR3 DNA sequence: TGTGCCAGCAGCGTACTCTACACCCTTCGAAAAACCTATGGCTACACCCTC. Translation gives CASSVLYTLRKTYGYTL.

This clonotype has ten or more counts. The chain couples TRBV16 to TRBJ1-2, with a tentative D call TRBD1 (5 bases). Trimming removed 5 bases from V and 4 bases from J, with 23 bases in between. The CDR3 runs 17 residues. Germline V CDR1 and CDR2: KGHSY, FQNENV. CDR3 coding DNA: TGTGCCAGCAGCTCGGGGCCGGTCGTTAGAAAGACCTATGGCTACACCTTC. Protein product: CASSSGPVVRKTYGYTF. Full variable domain (missing parts from reference TRBV16 and TRBJ1-2): GEEVAQTPKHLVRGEGQKAKLYCAPIKGHSYVFWYQQVLKNEFKFLISFQNENVFDETGMPKERFSAKCLPNSPCSLEIQATKLEDSAVYFCASSSGPVVRKTYGYTFGSGTRLTVV.

This clonotype was found many times. The genes are TRBV6-8 and TRBJ1-2; D is uncertain. The germline CDR1 and CDR2 sequences are MNHGY and SAAAGT. CDR3 length: 17 residues. Trimming took off 4 bases at V and 4 bases at J, with 22 bases between the two ends. The DNA for the CDR3 is TGTGCCAGCAGTTGGAGATTACGCTCTAGAAAGACCTATGGCTACACCTTC. Protein product: CASSWRLRSRKTYGYTF.

Points on this clonotype: One end of the junction fails to match germline, which may point to a read error. The chain combines TRBV3-1 with TRBJ2-7; D might be TRBD2 (6 bases). The J call may be in error: the DNA end matches TRBJ2-5 better. This CDR3 contains 17 residues. The germline gives CDR1 LGHDT, CDR2 YNNKEL (reference sequence). The CDR3 region is CAGSGLPPISFSETQYF. DNA of the CDR3: TGTGCCGGCAGCGGGCTACCTCCCATTTCTTTCTCTGAGACCCAGTACTTC.

Concerning this clonotype itself: One junction end does not reproduce the germline sequence, and a read error may be involved. The V call is TRBV6-5, the J call TRBJ1-1; tentatively, D is TRBD1 (5 bases). Looked up from germline, CDR1 is MNHEY and CDR2 is SVGAGI. The CDR3 covers 18 residues. Here the CDR3 reads CASSYEGTAVGLNTEALF. CDR3 coding DNA: TGTGCCAGCAGTTACGAGGGGACGGCGGTAGGGTTGAACACTGAAGCTCTCTTC.

This clonotype was seen repeatedly, ten times or more. This sequence joins TRBV9 and TRBJ2-2; tentative D call: TRBD2 (7 bases). Trimming took off 3 bases at V and 4 bases at J, with 16 bases between the two ends. The CDR3 has 16 residues. Germline V gene data show CDR1 as SGDLS and CDR2 as YYNGEE. The CDR3 protein is CASSARLGGPTGELFF. For the CDR3, the DNA is TGTGCCAGCAGCGCGCGATTGGGGGGGCCCACCGGGGAGCTGTTTTTT.

Comment on this clonotype: A read error may explain this, as a much larger clone is one base away. The missing conserved phenylalanine or tryptophan at the end of this CDR3 makes a read error likely. The V call is TRBV6-5, the J call TRBJ1-2; 7 positions agree with TRBD1. The CDR3 is 14 amino acids. Germline values: CDR1 MNHEY, CDR2 SVGAGI. V trimming: 7 bases; J trimming: 2 bases; junction bases outside the gene matches: 7. The CDR3 DNA sequence: TGTGCCAGCAAGACAGGGAACACAAACTATGGCTACACCTGC. Translated: CASKTGNTNYGYTC.

In its sample, this clonotype was seen many times. The chain uses TRBV7-2 and TRBJ1-2, with D maybe TRBD1 (5 bases). V lost 5 bases to trimming and J lost 0 bases, with 10 bases between them. The V gene's germline CDR1 is SGHTA and CDR2 FQGNSA. The CDR3 length is 14 residues. The CDR3 nucleotides are TGTGCCAGCAGCCCCCCGACAGCTAACTATGGCTACACCTTC. Translating it yields CASSPPTANYGYTF.

In this sample, this clonotype turned up a few times. The chain uses TRBV5-1 and TRBJ1-1, with 7 bases aligning to TRBD1. V lost 2 bases to trimming and J lost 9 bases; unmatched junction nucleotides: 10. Germline CDR1 is SGHRS and CDR2 is YFSETQ. CDR3 length: 14 amino acids. CDR3 bases: TGCGCCAGCAGCTTCGGAAACAGGGGCGAGCAAGCTTTCTTT. This codes for CASSFGNRGEQAFF.

J is TRBJ1-2 and V is TRBV5-1; 7 bases line up with TRBD1. There are 19 residues in the CDR3. Germline values: CDR1 SGHRS, CDR2 YFSETQ. V lost 0 bases and J lost 6; bases outside the gene matches: 20. CDR3 amino acids: CASSLGVHRGRRDYDGYTF. CDR3 nucleotide sequence: TGCGCCAGCAGCTTGGGAGTCCACAGGGGCAGACGGGATTATGATGGCTACACCTTC.

This clonotype was seen once. The chain combines TRBV19 with TRBJ1-2; D might be TRBD1 (5 bases). The CDR3 extends over 17 amino acids. V gave up 5 bases and J gave up 4 bases, with 23 bases separating them. Germline V gives CDR1 LNHDA, CDR2 SQIVND (reference sequence). In DNA form, the CDR3 reads TGTGCCAGTAGTCAGAGTAGGACAAGTCGAAAGACCTATGGCTACACCTTC. Protein product: CASSQSRTSRKTYGYTF. The variable domain in full, with the rest retrieved from reference TRBV19 and TRBJ1-2, is DGGITQSPKYLFRKEGQNVTLSCEQNLNHDAMYWYRQDPGQGLRLIYYSQIVNDFQKGDIAEGYSVSREKKESFPLTVTSAQKNPTAFYLCASSQSRTSRKTYGYTFGSGTRLTVV.

Points on this clonotype: A much more abundant neighbour one base away suggests this may be a read error. The CDR3 is CASSRDPTGMNYGYTF. In DNA, the CDR3 is TGTGCCAGCAGCCGAGATCCCACAGGGATGAACTATGGCTACACCTTC. This rearrangement joins TRBV14 to TRBJ1-2; D is possibly TRBD1 (6 bases). The CDR3 extends over 16 amino acids. Germline assignment: CDR1 SGHDN and CDR2 FVKESK. Trimming stripped 4 bases from V and 2 bases from J, with 17 bases between.

A note on this clonotype: A much larger clonotype is one base distant, so this may be a read error. This chain links TRBV7-9 with TRBJ2-7, with D perhaps TRBD2 (6 bases). The V end was cut by 6 bases, the J end by 0 bases, with 15 bases between. Per germline, CDR1 SEHNR and CDR2 FQNEAQ (reference sequence). The CDR3 runs 15 residues. For the CDR3, the DNA is TGTGCCAGCAGTTCTACTTGGGACTCCTCCTACGAGCAGTACTTC. It translates to CASSSTWDSSYEQYF.

There are many counts of this clonotype. The chain employs TRBV3-1 and TRBJ2-2; D remains unclear. Germline V gene data show CDR1 as LGHDT and CDR2 as YNNKEL (reference sequence). This CDR3 spans 18 amino acids. V was shortened by 4 bases and J by 5 bases, with 23 bases between the two germline ends. The CDR3 coding sequence is TGTGCCAGCAGCCGGGCGAGTCCCATTTCAGGCTTGACCGGGGAGCTGTTTTTT. Amino acid sequence: CASSRASPISGLTGELFF.

As concerns this clonotype: A much larger clone lies one base from this, so it may be a read error. The chain employs TRBV4-3 and TRBJ2-1; tentative D call: TRBD1 (6 bases). The CDR3 runs 14 residues. Per germline, CDR1 LGHNA and CDR2 YSLEER. This CDR3 reads CASGQDVRGNEQFF. DNA of the CDR3: TGCGCCAGCGGCCAAGATGTTAGGGGGAATGAGCAGTTCTTC.

This clonotype was observed many times. The rearrangement uses TRBV18 and TRBJ1-4; a possible D gene is TRBD1 (5 bases). V shed 2 bases and J shed 8 bases, with 15 bases lying between them. The CDR3 is 15 amino acids. Looked up from germline, CDR1 is KGHSH and CDR2 is LQKENI. The DNA of the CDR3 is TGTGCCAGCTCACCATTAGTAGGGGCCGAGGAAAAACTGTTTTTT. It is translated as CASSPLVGAEEKLFF.